These 3 T cell receptor beta chains originate from one sample sequenced in a study of blood T cells in healthy people across ages. Primed by a sample-barcoded 5' primer and a J-beta primer mix, a second PCR proceeded for about 6 to 12 cycles. Via MiXCR, TCRdb re-called the 5' RACE reads, giving one row per CDR3 protein. Counted here are under 2,000,000 distinct CDR3 sequences, approximately 50% occurring once; the ten biggest clones make up approximately 2.1%. The sample comprised blood. These receptors were taken from a middle-aged woman in good health.

The rearrangement uses TRBV12-3 or TRBV12-4 and TRBJ2-3; D uncertain. V was cut by 6 bases and J by 2 bases, with 18 bases left in between. This CDR3 comprises 16 residues. CDR3 loop: CASSINAQLPTDTQYF. CDR3 nucleotides: TGTGCCAGCAGCATAAATGCCCAGCTACCCACAGATACGCAGTATTTT.

V and J are TRBV5-1 and TRBJ2-5, with TRBD1 matching 8 bases. CDR3 size: 15 residues. Germline CDR1 SGHRS, CDR2 YFSETQ. The ends lost 4 bases at V and 5 bases at J; junction bases unmatched: 10. DNA for the CDR3: TGCGCCAGCAGCCATTCGACAGGGGTGATGGAGACCCAGTACTTC. Its translation: CASSHSTGVMETQYF.

CDR3 nucleotide sequence: TGTGCCAACCTGAATGAAAAACTGTTTTTT. Translation gives CANLNEKLFF. The chain is built from TRBV5-8 and TRBJ1-4, with no clear D. The CDR3 sequence is 10 residues long. Trimming removed 9 bases at V and 5 bases at J, with 5 bases between. Germline CDR1 SGHTS, CDR2 YDEGEE.